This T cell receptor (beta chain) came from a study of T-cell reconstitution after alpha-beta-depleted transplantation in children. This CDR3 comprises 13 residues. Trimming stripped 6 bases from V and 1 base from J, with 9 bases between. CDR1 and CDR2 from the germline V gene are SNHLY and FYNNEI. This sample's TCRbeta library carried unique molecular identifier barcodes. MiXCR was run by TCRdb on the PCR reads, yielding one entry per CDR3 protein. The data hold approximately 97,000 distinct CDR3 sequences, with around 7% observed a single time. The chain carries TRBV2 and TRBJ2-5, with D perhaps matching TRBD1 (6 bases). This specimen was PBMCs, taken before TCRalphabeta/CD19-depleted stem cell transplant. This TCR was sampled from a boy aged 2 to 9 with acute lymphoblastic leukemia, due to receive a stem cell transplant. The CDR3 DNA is TGTGCCAGCAGCCAGGACAGCCAAGAGACCCAGTACTTC. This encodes CASSQDSQETQYF.